A selection of T cell receptor beta chains follows, all from one sample in a study of CD8 T cells in ankylosing spondylitis. TCRdb processed the 5' RACE reads anew with MiXCR; each CDR3 protein has one entry. The sample shows about 110,000 distinct CDR3 sequences, 24% of them seen only once. The sample was synovial fluid, either unsorted or a sorted T cell fraction (not recorded which). The receptors here all came from a male donor with ankylosing spondylitis. The CDR3 runs from the conserved cysteine through the conserved F or W. A D gene is named only where the DNA matches it firmly. Clone size, where shown, is once, few, many, or a class for clones that have expanded.

size	V	D	J	DNA	CDR3
-	TRBV6-5	-	TRBJ2-1	TGTGCCAGCAGTTACGCAGGGGCTGGGGTTCCTAATGAGCAGTTCTTC	CASSYAGAGVPNEQFF
once	TRBV7-7	-	TRBJ1-3	TGTGCCAGCAGCCAAGACGACAGCTCTGGAAACACCATATATTTT	CASSQDDSSGNTIYF
-	TRBV10-3	-	TRBJ1-4	TGTGCCACGCGGGATGGGTCTAATGAAAAACTGTTTTTT	CATRDGSNEKLFF
once	TRBV18	TRBD1	TRBJ2-3	TGTGCCAGCTCACCAACAGGGGGCGGACCAGATACGCAGTATTTT	CASSPTGGGPDTQYF
-	TRBV14	TRBD2	TRBJ2-1	TGTGCCAGCAGTCCAATCCCGGGAGGGTCGAATGAGCAGTTCTTC	CASSPIPGGSNEQFF
-	TRBV20-1	TRBD2	TRBJ2-1	TGCAGTGCCCTAGCGGATAGCTCCTACAATGAGCAGTTCTTC	CSALADSSYNEQFF
few	TRBV10-3	-	TRBJ2-5	TGTGCCATCAGGGCAGGACTACAAGAGACCCAGTACTTC	CAIRAGLQETQYF
many	TRBV20-1	-	TRBJ2-1	TGCAGTGCTAGATCTTCCTCCGGACCCACCTACAATGAGCAGTTCTTC	CSARSSSGPTYNEQFF
few	TRBV24-1	-	TRBJ2-1	TGTGCCACCAGTGATTGGAATGAGCAGTTCTTC	CATSDWNEQFF
few	TRBV18	-	TRBJ2-3	TGTGCCAGCTCAGATACAGATACGCAGTATTTT	CASSDTDTQYF
medium-sized	TRBV20-1	-	TRBJ2-5	TGCAGTGCTACTACTCGGGAGACCCAGTACTTC	CSATTRETQYF
few	TRBV20-1	TRBD2	TRBJ2-5	TGCAGTGCAAGAGGTGGGAGGGCCGGGGAGACCCAGTACTTC	CSARGGRAGETQYF
few	TRBV9	TRBD2	TRBJ2-5	TGTGCCAGCAGCAAAGGGACTAGCGATTTTACAGGGTACTTC	CASSKGTSDFTGYF
-	TRBV30	-	TRBJ2-2	TGTGCCGGCAGACTGCTCACCGGGGAGCTGTTTTTT	CAGRLLTGELFF
few	TRBV5-1	-	TRBJ2-7	TGCGCCAGCAGCTTTCTCGGGAGTAGGAACGAGCAGTACTTC	CASSFLGSRNEQYF
-	TRBV2	TRBD2	TRBJ2-7	TGTGCCAGCAGTGAACCGGGTTCTAGCGGGAACGAGCAGTACTTC	CASSEPGSSGNEQYF
few	TRBV2	-	TRBJ1-4	TGTGCCAGCAGCCTCGGAGTAACTAATGAAAAACTGTTTTTT	CASSLGVTNEKLFF
-	TRBV20-1	-	TRBJ2-3	TGCAGTGCTAGAGATCCCCGGACTACCGGGAGCCCAGATACGCAGTATTTT	CSARDPRTTGSPDTQYF
-	TRBV20-1	-	TRBJ2-5	TGCAGTGCTAGAGGCTGCTGGGTGGCCCAGTACTTC	CSARGCWVAQYF
-	TRBV5-6	-	TRBJ1-2	TGTGCCAGCAGCTTGTTGGCCCCCCGGGGCTACACCTTC	CASSLLAPRGYTF
many	TRBV24-1	TRBD1	TRBJ2-1	TGTGCCACCAGTGCCTTCGGACAGGGGACCTACAATGAGCAGTTCTTC	CATSAFGQGTYNEQFF
-	TRBV29-1	TRBD1	TRBJ1-1	TGCAGCGTTGCCGGGACAGGGGGCGCATTCACTGAAGCTTTCTTT	CSVAGTGGAFTEAFF
-	TRBV6-4	-	TRBJ2-2	TGTGCCAGCAGTGACTTTAGCCGTGCCGGGGAGCTGTTTTTT	CASSDFSRAGELFF
-	TRBV25-1	TRBD2	TRBJ2-1	TGTGCCAGCAGCGTAGCGGGAGTCGGAAACAATGAGCAGTTCTTC	CASSVAGVGNNEQFF
few	TRBV5-5	-	TRBJ2-1	TGTGCCAGCAGCTGGTCGGGGGACGGGGAGCAGTTCTTC	CASSWSGDGEQFF
once	TRBV5-1	TRBD1	TRBJ2-7	TGCGCCAGCAGCTTGGACAGGGGGGCTCGGGACGAGCAGTACTTC	CASSLDRGARDEQYF
-	TRBV12-3/TRBV12-4	-	TRBJ1-3	TGTGCCAGCAGTTTCGGTGGGGCAGGAAACACCATATATTTT	CASSFGGAGNTIYF
few	TRBV7-9	-	TRBJ2-1	TGTGCCAGCTCCCGGAGTAGAGACAATGAGCAGTTCTTC	CASSRSRDNEQFF
few	TRBV29-1	-	TRBJ1-1	TGCAGCGTTGGCAGGGGCGTGAACACTGAAGCTTTCTTT	CSVGRGVNTEAFF
-	TRBV5-1	-	TRBJ2-1	TGCGCCAGCAGCTTGGGACTAGATAATGAGCAGTTCTTC	CASSLGLDNEQFF
-	TRBV11-2	TRBD1	TRBJ1-2	TGTGCCAGCAGCCAGGGACAGACGTATGGCTACACCTTC	CASSQGQTYGYTF
many	TRBV29-1	-	TRBJ2-5	TGCAGCGTTGATCTCGAACAAGAGACCCAGTACTTC	CSVDLEQETQYF
-	TRBV7-8	TRBD2	TRBJ2-1	TGTGCCAGCAGCTTTAGGGGGACTAGCGGGAGTAATGAGCAGTTCTTC	CASSFRGTSGSNEQFF
-	TRBV20-1	-	TRBJ2-3	TGCAGTGCTAGCCGCCCGGGGACAGATACGCAGTATTTT	CSASRPGTDTQYF
many	TRBV5-1	TRBD1	TRBJ2-1	TGCGCCAGCAGCTGGCAGGGGGAAACTCTCTACAATGAGCAGTTCTTC	CASSWQGETLYNEQFF
many	TRBV18	TRBD1	TRBJ1-5	TGTGCCAGCTCACCCCGACAGGGGGTAAGCAATCAGCCCCAGCATTTT	CASSPRQGVSNQPQHF
few	TRBV20-1	-	TRBJ1-6	TGCAGTGCCCTCCAGGGACCCCTGAATTCACCCCTCCACTTT	CSALQGPLNSPLHF
many	TRBV3-1	-	TRBJ1-2	TGTGCCAGCAGCCAGATGGACAACGGCTACACCTTC	CASSQMDNGYTF
-	TRBV24-1	TRBD2	TRBJ2-3	TGTGCCACCAGTGATTTGAACCTAGCGGGAGGATCAGATACGCAGTATTTT	CATSDLNLAGGSDTQYF
-	TRBV20-1	-	TRBJ1-1	TGCAGTGCTAGAGACCCTCGGCGGGGGAGGACTGAAGCTTTCTTT	CSARDPRRGRTEAFF
many	TRBV12-3/TRBV12-4	-	TRBJ2-3	TGTGCCAGCAGTTTAATCAGCGGAGGGGGAGATACGCAGTATTTT	CASSLISGGGDTQYF
few	TRBV24-1	-	TRBJ1-2	TGTGCCACCAGTGATTTGGAGGGCTTGAATGGCTACACCTTC	CATSDLEGLNGYTF